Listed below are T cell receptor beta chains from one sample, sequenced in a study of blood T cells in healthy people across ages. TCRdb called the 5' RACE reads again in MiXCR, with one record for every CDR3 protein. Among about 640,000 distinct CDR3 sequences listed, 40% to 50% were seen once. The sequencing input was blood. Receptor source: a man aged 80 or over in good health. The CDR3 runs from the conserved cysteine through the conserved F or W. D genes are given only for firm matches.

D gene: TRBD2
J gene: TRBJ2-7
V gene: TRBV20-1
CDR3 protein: CSASWRGGLYEQYF

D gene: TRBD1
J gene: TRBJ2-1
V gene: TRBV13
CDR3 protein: CASSYGQGYNEQFF

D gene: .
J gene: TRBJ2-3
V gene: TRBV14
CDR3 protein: CATTGSTDTQYF

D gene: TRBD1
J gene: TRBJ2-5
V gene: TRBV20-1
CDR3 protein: CSASTDRGRGETQYF

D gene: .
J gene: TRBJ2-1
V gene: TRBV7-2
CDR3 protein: CASSFRDLQAQFF

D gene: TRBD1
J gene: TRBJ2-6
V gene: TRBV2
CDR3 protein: CASRTGQVYGANVLTF

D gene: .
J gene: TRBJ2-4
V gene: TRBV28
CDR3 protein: CASSIIGSNKNIQYF

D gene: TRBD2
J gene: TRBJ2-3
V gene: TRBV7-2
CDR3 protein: CASSLAPRGGSDTQYF

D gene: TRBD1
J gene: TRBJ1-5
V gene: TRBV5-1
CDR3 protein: CASSLDRGQNQPQHF

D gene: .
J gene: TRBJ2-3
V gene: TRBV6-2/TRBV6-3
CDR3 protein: CASSREGGSTDTQYF

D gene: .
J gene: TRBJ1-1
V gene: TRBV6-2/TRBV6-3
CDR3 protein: CASALRGGGTEAFF

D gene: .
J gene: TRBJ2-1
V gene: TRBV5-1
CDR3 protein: CASRTGVGYNEQFF

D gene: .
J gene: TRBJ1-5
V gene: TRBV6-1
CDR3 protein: CASRVSNQPQHF

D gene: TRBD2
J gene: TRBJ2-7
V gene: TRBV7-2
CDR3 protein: CASSQTVGRLAGSSEQYF

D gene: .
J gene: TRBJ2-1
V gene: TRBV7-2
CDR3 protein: CASSSGDQANEQFF

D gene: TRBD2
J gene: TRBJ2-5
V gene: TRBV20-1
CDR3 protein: CSARPTGLAGAGETQYF

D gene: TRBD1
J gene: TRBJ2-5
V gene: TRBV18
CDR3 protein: CASSPDRVGREQYF

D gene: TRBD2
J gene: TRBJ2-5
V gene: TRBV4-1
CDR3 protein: CASSQAPGGYQETQYF

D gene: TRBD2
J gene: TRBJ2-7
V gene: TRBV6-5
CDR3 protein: CASSSGGTAYEQYF

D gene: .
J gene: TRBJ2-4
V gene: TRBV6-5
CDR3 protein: CASSYRTVQAGAKNIQYF

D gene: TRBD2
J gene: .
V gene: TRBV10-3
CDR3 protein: CAISESAGRDYEQYF

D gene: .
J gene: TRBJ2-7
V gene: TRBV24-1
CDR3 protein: CATSDPHISYEQYF

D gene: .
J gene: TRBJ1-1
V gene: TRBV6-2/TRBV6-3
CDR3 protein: CASSDQWRNTEAFF

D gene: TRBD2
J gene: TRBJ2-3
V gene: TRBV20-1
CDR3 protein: CSAPDSGGAPDTQYF

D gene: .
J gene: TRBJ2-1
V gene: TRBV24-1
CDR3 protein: CATSTRDLQFF

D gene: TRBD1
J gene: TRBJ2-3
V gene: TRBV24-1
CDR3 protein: CATSVSGQGRTDTQYF

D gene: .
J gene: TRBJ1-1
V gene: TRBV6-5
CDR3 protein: CASRRGVPNTEAFF

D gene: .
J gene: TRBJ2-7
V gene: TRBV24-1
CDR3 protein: CATSDRRLDPLYEQYF

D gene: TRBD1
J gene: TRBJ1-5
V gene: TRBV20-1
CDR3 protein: CSALRTGDQPQHF

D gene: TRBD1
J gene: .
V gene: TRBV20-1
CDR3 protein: CSAHSGQQTYNEQYF

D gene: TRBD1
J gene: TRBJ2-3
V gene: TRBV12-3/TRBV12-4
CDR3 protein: CASNPRTGMRDTQYF

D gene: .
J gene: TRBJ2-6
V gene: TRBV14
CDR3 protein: CASSQVLSGANVLTF

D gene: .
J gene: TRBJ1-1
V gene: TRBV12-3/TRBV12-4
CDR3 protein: CASRRGSNSPAFF

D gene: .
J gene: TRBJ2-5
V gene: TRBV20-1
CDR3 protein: CSARVRQALGFETQYF

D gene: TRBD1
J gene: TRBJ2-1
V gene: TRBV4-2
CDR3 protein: CASSQGGVDRGNEQFF

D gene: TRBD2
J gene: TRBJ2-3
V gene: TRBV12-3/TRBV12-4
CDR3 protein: CASSLARRASGGDTDTQYF

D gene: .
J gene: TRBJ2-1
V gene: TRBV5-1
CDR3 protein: CASSLAGVVDEQFF

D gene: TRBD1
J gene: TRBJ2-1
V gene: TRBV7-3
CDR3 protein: CASSSPGQHSSYNEQFF

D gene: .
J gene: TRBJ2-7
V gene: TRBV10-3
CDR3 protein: CAISGGYEQYF

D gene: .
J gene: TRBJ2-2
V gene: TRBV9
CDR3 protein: CASSVADRVFPGELFF

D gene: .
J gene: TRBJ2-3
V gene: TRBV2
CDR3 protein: CASSDYSRTDTQYF

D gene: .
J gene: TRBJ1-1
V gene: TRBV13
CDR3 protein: CASSQETEAFF

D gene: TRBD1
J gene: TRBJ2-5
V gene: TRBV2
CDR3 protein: CARAGTGRAETQYF

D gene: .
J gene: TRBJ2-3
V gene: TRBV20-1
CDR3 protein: CSAELDSRTDTQYF

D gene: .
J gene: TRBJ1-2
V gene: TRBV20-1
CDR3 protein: CSATFDSNYGYTF

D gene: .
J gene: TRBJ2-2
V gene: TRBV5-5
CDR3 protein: CASSLGWQKNTGELFF

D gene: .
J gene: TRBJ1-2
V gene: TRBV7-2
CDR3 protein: CASSPSRDRTNYGYTF

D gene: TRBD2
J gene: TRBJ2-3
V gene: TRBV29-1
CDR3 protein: CSADLAGVRDTQYF

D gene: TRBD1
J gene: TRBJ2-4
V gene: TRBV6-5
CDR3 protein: CASSYSIGQGKNIQYF

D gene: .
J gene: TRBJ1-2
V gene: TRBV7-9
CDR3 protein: CASSSRDGYTF

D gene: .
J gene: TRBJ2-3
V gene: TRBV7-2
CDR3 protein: CASSPSDLSADTQYF

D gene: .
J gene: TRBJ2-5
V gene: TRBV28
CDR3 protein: CASSSGLGQKYF

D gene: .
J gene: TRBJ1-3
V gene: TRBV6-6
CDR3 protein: CASKALSSGNTIYF